This passage covers 23 T cell receptor beta chains from one sample sequenced in a study of shared clonotypes between healthy human individuals. Assay: immunoSEQ multiplex PCR; the TCRdb copy retains only in-frame clones and omits some. The sample carries about 2 million clones, 85% to 95% recorded once. The sequencing input was naive CD4+ T cells sorted from blood. Described subset: CD45RA+ positively selected. These TCRs come from a man aged 18 to 30 in good health.

The chain joins TRBV6-1 to TRBJ1-3; no reliable D call. The CDR3 sequence is 12 residues long. The germline V gene encodes CDR1 MNHNS and CDR2 SASEGT. V was shortened by 6 bases and J by 5 bases, with 8 bases between the two germline ends. The CDR3 here is CASRTLRNTIYF. In DNA, the CDR3 is TGTGCCAGCAGGACCCTCCGAAACACCATATATTTT.

The chain is built from TRBV27 and TRBJ1-3, with 8 bases fitting TRBD1. Losses at the gene ends were 6 bases for V and 2 bases for J; bases not matched to a gene: 3. Germline CDR1 is MNHEY and CDR2 is SMNVEV (reference sequence). The length of the CDR3 is 14 residues. This CDR3 is CASSLTGAGNTIYF. CDR3 sequence (DNA): TGTGCCAGCAGCCTGACAGGGGCTGGAAACACCATATATTTT.

A remark on this clone: The same CDR3 arises from other DNA sequences in this sample as well. The chain links TRBV5-1 to TRBJ2-7; possibly TRBD1 for D (5 bases). With 2 bases removed from V and 0 bases from J, the gap between germline ends came to 12 bases. This CDR3 contains 15 residues. Per germline, CDR1 SGHRS and CDR2 YFSETQ. As DNA, the CDR3 is TGCGCCAGCAGCTTCGGGCAGGGCGCCTCCTACGAGCAGTACTTC. Protein sequence: CASSFGQGASYEQYF. The whole variable domain, filled in from reference TRBV5-1 and TRBJ2-7, reads KAGVTQTPRYLIKTRGQQVTLSCSPISGHRSVSWYQQTPGQGLQFLFEYFSETQRNKGNFPGRFSGRQFSNSRSEMNVSTLELGDSALYLCASSFGQGASYEQYFGPGTRLTVT.

The V and J genes are TRBV5-1 and TRBJ2-1; D is tentatively TRBD1 or TRBD2 (5 bases each). Trimming removed 3 bases at V and 5 bases at J, with 15 bases between. The CDR3 loop spans 15 amino acids. Germline V CDR1 and CDR2: SGHRS, YFSETQ. In DNA form, the CDR3 reads TGCGCCAGCAGCTGGGGCGCCGGGACGAACAATGAGCAGTTCTTC. It encodes CASSWGAGTNNEQFF.

Comments on this clone: Other DNA sequences within the sample encode an identical CDR3. The J gene is TRBJ1-2, the V gene TRBV28, with D perhaps TRBD1 (5 bases). This CDR3 comprises 14 residues. V gave up 2 bases and J gave up 4 bases, with 11 bases separating them. CDR1 is MDHEN, CDR2 SYDVKM, per germline. The CDR3 DNA reads as TGTGCCAGCAGTTTAGGTGGTGGGGGCTATGGCTACACCTTC. Protein: CASSLGGGGYGYTF.

The chain has TRBV6-5 and TRBJ1-1; D is unresolved. The ends were cut back, 2 bases at V and 3 bases at J, with 7 bases in the middle. The CDR3 contains 13 residues. The germline V gene has CDR1 MNHEY and CDR2 SVGAGI. CDR3 nucleotide sequence: TGTGCCAGCAGTTACCTCTTCGACACTGAAGCTTTCTTT. As protein: CASSYLFDTEAFF.

The V call is TRBV30, the J call TRBJ2-2, with 7 bases matching TRBD2. The germline gives CDR1 GTSNPN, CDR2 SVGIG (reference sequence). The V segment lost 0 bases and the J segment 0 bases; nucleotides outside the gene matches: 4. There are 16 residues in the CDR3. The CDR3 nucleotides read TGTGCCTGGAGTGTACGGGGGGTAGCGAACACCGGGGAGCTGTTTTTT. As protein: CAWSVRGVANTGELFF.

The chain combines TRBV28 with TRBJ2-7; D is uncertain. V dropped 3 bases and J dropped 2 bases, with 11 bases sitting between them. The CDR3 contains 14 residues. Germline assignment: CDR1 MDHEN and CDR2 SYDVKM. CDR3 sequence reads: CASSLFSTPYEQYF. In nucleotides, the CDR3 is TGTGCCAGCAGTTTGTTTTCAACCCCCTACGAGCAGTACTTC.

This clone was counted a single time. The chain has TRBV5-1 and TRBJ1-5; a possible D gene is TRBD1 (6 bases). V lost 0 bases and J 4 bases, leaving 8 bases between the germline ends. Germline V lookup: CDR1 SGHRS, CDR2 YFSETQ. The CDR3 contains 14 residues. Written as DNA, the CDR3 is TGCGCCAGCAGCTTGGGGACAGCTAATCAGCCCCAGCATTTT. This sequence encodes CASSLGTANQPQHF.

The gene calls are TRBV5-1 and TRBJ2-5; TRBD1 aligns across 7 bases. V lost 4 bases and J lost 3; bases outside the gene matches: 6. The CDR3 sequence is 14 residues long. Per germline, CDR1 SGHRS and CDR2 YFSETQ. The CDR3 here is CASSTGQAEETQYF. CDR3 in DNA: TGCGCCAGCAGCACCGGACAGGCTGAAGAGACCCAGTACTTC.

This rearrangement joins TRBV7-8 to TRBJ2-1, with unresolved D. The CDR3 sequence is 11 residues long. With 5 bases removed from V and 9 bases from J, the gap between germline ends came to 8 bases. The germline V gene encodes CDR1 SGHVS and CDR2 FQNEAQ. CDR3 sequence (DNA): TGTGCCAGCAGCCCGAAGACTGAGCAGTTCTTC. This sequence encodes CASSPKTEQFF.

The chain uses TRBV7-9 and TRBJ2-3; 7 bases are shared with TRBD2. CDR3 length equals 13 residues. Per germline, CDR1 SEHNR and CDR2 FQNEAQ (reference sequence). Unmatched junction bases numbered 7, after V lost 10 bases and J lost 3 bases. For the CDR3, the DNA is TGTGCCATCTGGGCGGGAGCGACAGATACGCAGTATTTT. Translating gives CAIWAGATDTQYF.

The chain couples TRBV7-9 to TRBJ1-1; D gene ambiguous. This CDR3 has 11 amino acids. V lost 5 bases, J lost 10 bases, and 11 bases lay in between. CDR1 is SEHNR, CDR2 FQNEAQ, per germline (reference sequence). For the CDR3, the DNA is TGTGCCAGCAGCCGGACCTTTGGAGCTTTCTTT. Residues: CASSRTFGAFF.

Here the CDR3 DNA reads TGTGCCAGTAGTACCGAGAGATCTAACACTGAAGCTTTCTTT. Its translation is CASSTERSNTEAFF. The rearrangement links TRBV19 to TRBJ1-1; D remains unclear. Trimming took 4 bases from V and 2 from J, leaving 11 bases between them. This CDR3 is built from 14 residues. CDR1 LNHDA and CDR2 SQIVND come from the germline V gene (reference sequence).

V and J are TRBV9 and TRBJ2-3, with 15 bases matching TRBD2. There are 18 residues in the CDR3. The V gene's germline CDR1 is SGDLS and CDR2 YYNGEE. V shed 3 bases, J shed 0 bases, and the junction held 5 bases outside the gene matches. The CDR3 loop reads CASSDGTSGGSSTDTQYF. The CDR3 DNA reads TGTGCCAGCAGCGACGGGACTAGCGGGGGGTCCAGCACAGATACGCAGTATTTT.

CDR3 sequence (DNA): TGTGCCAGCAGTGAAAGCGGGGTCGCGGCAGATACGCAGTATTTT. It yields the protein CASSESGVAADTQYF. The V gene is TRBV7-3, the J gene TRBJ2-3; 7 bases are a match to TRBD2. Trimming removed 6 bases from V and 4 bases from J; junction bases left unmatched: 10. Germline V gene data show CDR1 as SGHTA and CDR2 as FQGTGA. The CDR3 is 15 amino acids.

As concerns this clone: In the same sample, other DNA sequences code for this CDR3. This chain uses TRBV18 with TRBJ2-3; D is unresolved. Germline CDR1 reads KGHSH; CDR2 reads LQKENI. Trimming stripped 3 bases from V and 1 base from J, with 11 bases between. CDR3 length equals 15 residues. CDR3 in DNA: TGTGCCAGCTCACCTAGACTGACGGGCACAGATACGCAGTATTTT. It encodes CASSPRLTGTDTQYF.

The V call is TRBV7-9, the J call TRBJ1-3; no firm D call. With 4 bases removed from V and 4 bases from J, the gap between germline ends came to 5 bases. The CDR3 extends over 12 amino acids. CDR1 is SEHNR, CDR2 FQNEAQ, per germline (reference sequence). CDR3 DNA: TGTGCCAGCAGCTGGGCCGGAAACACCATATATTTT. This sequence encodes CASSWAGNTIYF.

This clone showed up just a few times. This chain joins TRBV27 and TRBJ2-7; TRBD1 matches 9 bases. The germline V gene encodes CDR1 MNHEY and CDR2 SMNVEV (reference sequence). J lost 4 bases, V lost 6 bases, and 4 bases had no gene match. This CDR3 contains 13 residues. The CDR3 protein is CASRGQGFYEQYF. CDR3 DNA sequence: TGTGCCAGCAGGGGACAGGGATTTTACGAGCAGTACTTC.

This clone was observed a single time. The rearrangement joins TRBV6-1 to TRBJ2-5; unclear D gene. This CDR3 comprises 15 residues. The V gene lost 6 bases and the J gene lost 4 bases, with 18 bases spanning the gap. Germline V gene lookup returns CDR1 MNHNS and CDR2 SASEGT. The CDR3 here is CASRMATLWGETQYF. The CDR3, as DNA: TGTGCCAGCAGGATGGCGACCCTCTGGGGAGAGACCCAGTACTTC.

The chain has TRBV6-1 and TRBJ1-2, with D maybe TRBD1 (5 bases). Germline V CDR1 and CDR2: MNHNS, SASEGT. The CDR3 length is 14 residues. V lost 3 bases, J lost 2 bases, and 10 bases lay in between. The CDR3 coding sequence is TGTGCCAGCAGTGAGGCAGGGTCGAACTATGGCTACACCTTC. This translates into CASSEAGSNYGYTF.

The V gene is TRBV7-2, the J gene TRBJ1-6; D is uncertain. Trimming cost V 3 bases and J 7 bases, with 10 bases left between them. Looked up from germline, CDR1 is SGHTA and CDR2 is FQGNSA. CDR3 length equals 14 residues. CDR3 loop: CASSFHLENSPLHF. CDR3 bases: TGTGCCAGCAGCTTTCATTTGGAGAATTCACCCCTCCACTTT.

This clone has just one count. This CDR3 is CASSYSVYRYEQYF. The CDR3 nucleotides are TGTGCCAGCAGTTACTCGGTTTATCGCTACGAGCAGTACTTC. The rearrangement uses TRBV6-5 and TRBJ2-7, with D unclear. Germline-derived CDR1 and CDR2 are MNHEY and SVGAGI. This CDR3 is 14 amino acids long. Trimming shortened V by 0 bases and J by 3 bases, and 9 bases separated the two germline ends.